This T cell receptor beta chain was retrieved from a study of PD-L1 blockade in urothelial cancer. This clone was recorded once. The method was immunoSEQ multiplex PCR; TCRdb's version includes in-frame clones alone and lacks a portion of them. This sample carries 75,000 to 90,000 clones, around 80% of them seen once, and the ten largest clones take 8% to 10%. This CDR3 has 15 amino acids. Between the trimmed V and J ends, which lost 2 bases and 0 bases, there was a span of 11 bases. Germline V CDR1 and CDR2: SGHRS, YFSETQ. The material sequenced was PBMCs, taken around atezolizumab (anti-PD-L1) treatment. The origin of this receptor is a man aged 65 to 79 with urothelial cancer. The chain uses TRBV5-1 and TRBJ2-5, with D possibly TRBD2 on 6 matching bases. For the CDR3, the DNA is TGCGCCAGCAGCTTAGGAGGGCAGAACCAAGAGACCCAGTACTTC. This translates into CASSLGGQNQETQYF.